Presented here are 13 T cell receptor beta chains from one specimen sequenced in a study of CD8 T cells in ankylosing spondylitis. Their antigens remain unidentified. Study-wide results and caveats: Among TCR beta sequences, a motif of eight highly homologous variants appeared characteristic of ankylosing spondylitis blood.

In TCRdb, the 5' RACE reads were re-called with MiXCR into one record per CDR3 protein. The table has about 450,000 distinct CDR3 sequences, roughly a quarter seen once. The source material was blood, either unsorted or a sorted T cell fraction (not recorded which). These receptors were obtained from a male donor with ankylosing spondylitis.

The chain couples TRBV12-3 or TRBV12-4 to TRBJ1-6; the match to TRBD1 covers 7 bases. Trimming took 5 bases from V and 7 from J; bases not matched to a gene: 11. This CDR3 contains 16 residues. DNA for the CDR3: TGTGCCAGCAGTCCTACCAGAGGGGGCATCAATTCACCCCTCCACTTT. Its translation is CASSPTRGGINSPLHF.

The V and J genes are TRBV28 and TRBJ2-1; 9 bases agree with TRBD2. The trim removed 5 bases at V and 0 bases at J, leaving 8 bases unmatched. The germline CDR1 and CDR2 sequences are MDHEN and SYDVKM. The CDR3 is made up of 17 amino acids. CDR3 residues: CASSKAGAGGSYNEQFF. DNA of the CDR3: TGTGCCAGCAGTAAAGCCGGAGCGGGAGGCTCCTACAATGAGCAGTTCTTC.

The V and J genes are TRBV20-1 and TRBJ1-2; no definite D call. The CDR3 spans 15 residues. Trimming removed 0 bases from V and 4 bases from J, with 15 bases in between. CDR1 DFQATT and CDR2 SNEGSKA come from the germline V gene (reference sequence). This chain's CDR3 is CSARDWPVQGYGYTF. The CDR3 nucleotides read TGCAGTGCTAGAGATTGGCCCGTCCAAGGCTATGGCTACACCTTC.

The CDR3 nucleotides are TGTGCCAGCAGCGCGACGGGGGCCCAGCAGTTCTTC. It yields the protein CASSATGAQQFF. This rearrangement joins TRBV14 to TRBJ2-1, with D possibly being TRBD1 or TRBD2 (6 bases each). CDR1 is SGHDN, CDR2 FVKESK, per germline. Trimming took off 5 bases at V and 11 bases at J, with 13 bases between the two ends. The CDR3 contains 12 residues.

J is TRBJ2-3 and V is TRBV28; D ambiguous. Germline V gene lookup returns CDR1 MDHEN and CDR2 SYDVKM. V lost 6 bases and J 3 bases, leaving 16 bases between the germline ends. This CDR3 has 15 residues. The CDR3 reads CASSPEGFMTDTQYF. The DNA for the CDR3 is TGTGCCAGCAGCCCCGAAGGGTTTATGACAGATACGCAGTATTTT.

This clonotype was detected only once. The V gene is TRBV4-1, the J gene TRBJ2-3, with TRBD1 matching 7 bases. Looked up from germline, CDR1 is MGHRA and CDR2 is YSYEKL. CDR3 length: 16 residues. The trim removed 0 bases at V and 1 base at J, leaving 4 bases unmatched. CDR3 in amino acids: CASSQDLQGGTDTQYF. CDR3 bases: TGCGCCAGCAGCCAAGATCTCCAGGGGGGCACAGATACGCAGTATTTT.

This clonotype was seen only a few times. The rearrangement joins TRBV6-1 to TRBJ2-7; TRBD1 matches at 8 bases. With 5 bases clipped from V and 0 bases from J, the junction kept 6 bases outside the gene matches. The CDR3 loop spans 15 amino acids. In germline, CDR1 is MNHNS, CDR2 SASEGT. The CDR3: CASSPGTGFSYEQYF. CDR3 sequence (DNA): TGTGCCAGCAGTCCCGGGACAGGTTTCTCCTACGAGCAGTACTTC.

The chain employs TRBV28 and TRBJ2-7; D is ambiguous. The V gene lost 2 bases and the J gene lost 6 bases, with 23 bases spanning the gap. Germline assignment: CDR1 MDHEN and CDR2 SYDVKM. The CDR3 runs to 17 residues. CDR3 region: CASSLALRSVRSSEQYF. CDR3 nucleotide sequence: TGTGCCAGCAGTTTAGCACTCCGGAGTGTACGAAGTTCCGAGCAGTACTTC.

The sample holds a few counts of this clonotype. This chain uses TRBV29-1 with TRBJ2-1; D unresolved. The CDR3 extends over 12 amino acids. Germline values: CDR1 SQVTM, CDR2 ANQGSEA. V was cut by 4 bases and J by 8 bases, with 12 bases left in between. As DNA, the CDR3 is TGCAGCGTTGGTGCTAGTAGCTATGAGCAGTTCTTC. Protein product: CSVGASSYEQFF.

This clonotype was detected ten times or more. V usage is TRBV7-2 and J usage is TRBJ2-7; D is unresolved. CDR1 and CDR2 from the germline V gene are SGHTA and FQGNSA. V lost 6 bases, J lost 0 bases, and 12 bases lay in between. The CDR3 spans 14 residues. In DNA, the CDR3 is TGTGCCAGCAGATCGACGCTTTACTCCTACGAGCAGTACTTC. Translated, it gives CASRSTLYSYEQYF.

This clonotype has only a few counts. The genes are TRBV7-9 and TRBJ2-7; the D gene could be TRBD1 or TRBD2 (5 bases each). This CDR3 spans 14 amino acids. V dropped 1 base and J dropped 2 bases, with 9 bases sitting between them. The V gene's germline CDR1 is SEHNR and CDR2 FQNEAQ (reference sequence). The CDR3 reads CASSLELGAYEQYF. Here the CDR3 DNA reads TGTGCCAGCAGCTTAGAGCTGGGGGCCTACGAGCAGTACTTC.

This chain uses TRBV24-1 with TRBJ2-4, with D perhaps TRBD1 or TRBD2 (5 bases each). The CDR3 is 14 residues long. Trimming removed 5 bases from V and 7 bases from J, with 14 bases in between. The germline gives CDR1 KGHDR, CDR2 SFDVKD. CDR3 DNA sequence: TGTGCCACCAGTGGTGGGGGTACGACGAACATTCAGTACTTC. Translating it yields CATSGGGTTNIQYF.

This clonotype was seen more than once but under ten times. V and J are TRBV27 and TRBJ1-1; 7 bases agree with TRBD1. Unmatched junction bases numbered 8, after V lost 1 base and J lost 3 bases. CDR1 and CDR2 from the germline V gene are MNHEY and SMNVEV (reference sequence). The CDR3 contains 16 residues. CDR3 in DNA: TGTGCCAGCAGTTTATTTGCAGGGGGAACGGACACTGAAGCTTTCTTT. This encodes CASSLFAGGTDTEAFF.